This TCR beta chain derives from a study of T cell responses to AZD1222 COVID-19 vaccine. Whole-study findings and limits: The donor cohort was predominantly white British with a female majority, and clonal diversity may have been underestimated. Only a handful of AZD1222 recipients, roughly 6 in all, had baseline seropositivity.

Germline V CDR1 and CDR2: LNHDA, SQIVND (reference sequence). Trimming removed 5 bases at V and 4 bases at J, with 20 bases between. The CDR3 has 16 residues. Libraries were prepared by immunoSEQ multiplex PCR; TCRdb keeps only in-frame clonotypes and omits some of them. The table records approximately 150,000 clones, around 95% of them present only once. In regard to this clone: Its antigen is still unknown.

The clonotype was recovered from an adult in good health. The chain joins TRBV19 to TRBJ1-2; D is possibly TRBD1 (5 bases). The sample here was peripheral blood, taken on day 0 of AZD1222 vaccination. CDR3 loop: CASSPRQGAFGYGYTF. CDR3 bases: TGTGCCAGTAGTCCTCGCCAAGGGGCCTTCGGCTATGGCTACACCTTC. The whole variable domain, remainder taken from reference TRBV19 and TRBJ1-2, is DGGITQSPKYLFRKEGQNVTLSCEQNLNHDAMYWYRQDPGQGLRLIYYSQIVNDFQKGDIAEGYSVSREKKESFPLTVTSAQKNPTAFYLCASSPRQGAFGYGYTFGSGTRLTVV.